This T cell receptor (beta chain) is drawn from a study of cytomegalovirus exposure and HLA in healthy donors. As for this clone: What it binds is not known.

The donors comprised healthy bone marrow donors. Likely unrecorded immune exposures existed in these nominally healthy donors. A multiplex PCR was run with 60 Vbeta primers and 13 Jbeta primers. Sequencing used immunoSEQ multiplex PCR; TCRdb keeps in-frame clones, though not all of them. The table lists about 110,000 clones, around three quarters of them singletons. Broader study findings: Cytomegalovirus association was assigned to approximately 180 TCR beta chains.

The origin of this receptor is a woman between 25 and 40 years old in good health and CMV-seronegative. Sequenced sample: PBMCs.

CDR3 region: CASRRAGLTSGGGYF. CDR3 bases: TGTGCCAGCAGGCGCGCCGGCTTGACTAGCGGGGGGGGGTACTTC. The chain is built from TRBV13 and TRBJ2-7, with 14 bases aligning to TRBD2. The CDR3 is 15 amino acids. CDR1 is PRHDT, CDR2 FYEKMQ, per germline (reference sequence). V was clipped by 6 bases and J by 12 bases; unmatched bases: 13.